This T cell receptor (beta chain) was sequenced for a study of CD8 T cells in Susac syndrome. Random hexamers were used to reverse transcribe the RNA input (about 0.5 to 1 ug). Amplification of TCR beta CDR3 across 54 Vbeta and 13 Jbeta was performed with immunoSEQ multiplex PCR. TCRdb re-called the immunoSEQ multiplex PCR reads through MiXCR, storing one row per CDR3 protein. The data show 150,000 to 200,000 distinct CDR3 sequences, with 85% to 95% seen just once and roughly 0.098% held by the top ten. The CDR3 runs 16 residues. V lost 4 bases and J lost 10, with 20 bases in between. Germline lookup yields CDR1 SGHTA and CDR2 FQGNSA. This clonotype has more than one count but fewer than ten.

This chain connects TRBV7-2 to TRBJ1-6; a weak D match, TRBD1 (6 bases). The sequence derives from a human donor with multiple sclerosis. Sequenced material: CD4+ T cells from PBMCs. The CDR3 nucleotides are TGTGCCAGCAGCTCGCGACATCCCTACCAGGGGTCACCCCTCCACTTT. Translating gives CASSSRHPYQGSPLHF.